The present TCR beta chain was sequenced within a study of tumor-infiltrating lymphocytes in oesophageal squamous cell carcinoma (TCRdb year 2016). This clonotype has more than one count but fewer than ten. Its antigen is still unknown. No per-base quality is available; no much larger clone lies one base away. At the junction V is shortened by 5 bases and J by 1 base, with 12 bases in between. The germline V gene provides CDR1 SGHTA and CDR2 FQGNSA. The CDR3 goes from the cysteine to the phenylalanine over 15 residues. CDR3 DNA only is kept here, 45 bases in frame from base 1. The library relied on PCR. These reads were obtained on an Illumina HiSeq 2000. Starting from the raw public reads, TCRdb applied fastp trimming at Q25, assembled clones with MiXCR and retained in-frame beta chains. A single entry per CDR3 protein holds the most common genes and DNA from its merged rows. Present in this sample are roughly 20,000 distinct CDR3 sequences, about two fifths of which were seen just once. The top ten clonotypes cover roughly 19% of the sample.

This receptor was obtained from a male donor with esophageal squamous cell carcinoma. Sequencing was done on a sample of esophageal tumor tissue. The V gene is TRBV7-2 and the J gene is TRBJ1-5; no D gene call is confident. CDR3 loop: CASSPLRGSNQPQHF. The bases read TGTGCCAGCAGCCCCCTGCGGGGAAGCAATCAGCCCCAGCATTTT.